This TCR beta chain originates from a study of T cells in Graves' hyperthyroidism and ophthalmopathy. TCR beta CDR3 regions were amplified from RNA transcripts. HTBI primers were the set used in a first-round RT-PCR of the TCR CDR3. MiXCR, run by TCRdb on the multiplex PCR reads, gives a single entry per CDR3 protein. The table shows hundreds of thousands of distinct CDR3 sequences, with roughly 46% occurring only once. This clonotype occurred a few times. In germline, CDR1 is MGHDK, CDR2 SYGVNS. The ends were cut back, 6 bases at V and 3 bases at J, with 12 bases in the middle. The CDR3 spans 14 residues. The study left out patients who had uncontrolled infection, other autoimmune disease, pregnancy or lactation.

The TCR originated in a woman aged 18-35 years with Graves' hyperthyroidism. The sample taken for sequencing was peripheral blood or thyroid tissue (not recorded which). The chain recombines TRBV25-1 with TRBJ1-5; D not resolved. The CDR3 DNA reads TGTGCCAGCAGGCCTCGAGGGCCCAATCAGCCCCAGCATTTT. It specifies CASRPRGPNQPQHF.